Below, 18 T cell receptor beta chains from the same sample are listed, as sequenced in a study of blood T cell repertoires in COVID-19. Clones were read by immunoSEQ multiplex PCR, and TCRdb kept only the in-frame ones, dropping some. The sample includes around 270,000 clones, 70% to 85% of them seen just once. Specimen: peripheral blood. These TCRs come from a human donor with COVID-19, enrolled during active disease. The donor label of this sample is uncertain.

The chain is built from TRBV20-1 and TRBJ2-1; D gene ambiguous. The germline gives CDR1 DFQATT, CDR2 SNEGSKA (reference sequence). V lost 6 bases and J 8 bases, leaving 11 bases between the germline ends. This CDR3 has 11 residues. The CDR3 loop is CSAARVHEQFF. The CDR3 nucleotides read TGCAGTGCCGCCCGAGTGCATGAGCAGTTCTTC.

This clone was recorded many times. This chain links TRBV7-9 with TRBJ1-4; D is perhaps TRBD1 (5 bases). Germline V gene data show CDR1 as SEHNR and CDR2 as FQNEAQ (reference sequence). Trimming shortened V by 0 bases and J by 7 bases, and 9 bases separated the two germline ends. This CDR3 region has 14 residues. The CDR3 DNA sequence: TGTGCCAGCAGCTTAGCGGCAGGGTTTGAAAAACTGTTTTTT. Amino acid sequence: CASSLAAGFEKLFF.

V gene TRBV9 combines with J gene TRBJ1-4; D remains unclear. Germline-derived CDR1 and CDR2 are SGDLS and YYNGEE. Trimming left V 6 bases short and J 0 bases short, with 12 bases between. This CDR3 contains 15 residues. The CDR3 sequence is CASNNLDATNEKLFF. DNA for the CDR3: TGTGCCAGCAACAACCTTGATGCAACTAATGAAAAACTGTTTTTT.

The CDR3, as DNA: TGTGCCAGCAGCTTCGCAGGTCCAGCGGGACAAGAGACCCAGTACTTC. Translated, it gives CASSFAGPAGQETQYF. This sequence joins TRBV7-9 and TRBJ2-5; TRBD2 agrees at 7 bases. Unmatched junction bases numbered 9, after V lost 3 bases and J lost 2 bases. Germline CDR1 SEHNR, CDR2 FQNEAQ (reference sequence). The CDR3 sequence is 16 residues long.

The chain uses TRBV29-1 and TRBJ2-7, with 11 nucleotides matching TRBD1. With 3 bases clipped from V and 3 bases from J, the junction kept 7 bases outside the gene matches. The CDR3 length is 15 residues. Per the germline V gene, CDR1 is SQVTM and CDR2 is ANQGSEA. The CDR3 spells CSVDRTGQGDYEQYF. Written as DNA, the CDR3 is TGCAGCGTTGACCGAACGGGACAGGGGGACTACGAGCAGTACTTC.

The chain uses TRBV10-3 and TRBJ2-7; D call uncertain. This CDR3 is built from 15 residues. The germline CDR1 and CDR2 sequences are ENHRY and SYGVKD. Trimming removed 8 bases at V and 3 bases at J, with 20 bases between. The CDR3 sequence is CAIQSPTANHYEQYF. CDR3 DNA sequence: TGTGCCATCCAATCCCCCACAGCTAACCACTACGAGCAGTACTTC.

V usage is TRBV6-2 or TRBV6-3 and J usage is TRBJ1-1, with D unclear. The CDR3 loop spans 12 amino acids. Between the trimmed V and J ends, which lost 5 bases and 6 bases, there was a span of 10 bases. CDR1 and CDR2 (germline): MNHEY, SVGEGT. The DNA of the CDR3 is TGTGCCAGCAGTCCCCGTATCTCTGAAGCTTTCTTT. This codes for CASSPRISEAFF.

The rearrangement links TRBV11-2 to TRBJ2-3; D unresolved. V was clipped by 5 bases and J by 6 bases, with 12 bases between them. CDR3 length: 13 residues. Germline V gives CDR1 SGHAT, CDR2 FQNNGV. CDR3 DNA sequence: TGTGCCAGCAGCCCCTCGGGTTGGGATACGCAGTATTTT. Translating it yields CASSPSGWDTQYF.

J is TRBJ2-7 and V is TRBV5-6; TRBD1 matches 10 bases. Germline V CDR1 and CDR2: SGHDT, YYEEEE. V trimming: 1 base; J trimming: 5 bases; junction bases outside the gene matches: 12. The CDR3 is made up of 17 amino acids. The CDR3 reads CASSLRLGGTGDHEQYF. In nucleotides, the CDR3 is TGTGCCAGCAGCTTGAGGCTAGGAGGGACAGGGGACCACGAGCAGTACTTC.

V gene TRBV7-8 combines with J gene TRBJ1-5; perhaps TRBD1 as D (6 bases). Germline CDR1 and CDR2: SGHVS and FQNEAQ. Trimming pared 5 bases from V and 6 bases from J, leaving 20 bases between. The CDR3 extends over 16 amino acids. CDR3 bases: TGTGCCAGCAGCCCGTCGGGGGGGGCGATGGGTCAGCCCCAGCATTTT. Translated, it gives CASSPSGGAMGQPQHF.

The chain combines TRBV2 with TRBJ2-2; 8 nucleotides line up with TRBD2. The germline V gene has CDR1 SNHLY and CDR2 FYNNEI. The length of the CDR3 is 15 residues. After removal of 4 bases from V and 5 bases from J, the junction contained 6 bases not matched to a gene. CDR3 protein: CASSVRAGDTGELFF. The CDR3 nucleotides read TGTGCCAGCAGTGTGCGAGCGGGAGATACCGGGGAGCTGTTTTTT.

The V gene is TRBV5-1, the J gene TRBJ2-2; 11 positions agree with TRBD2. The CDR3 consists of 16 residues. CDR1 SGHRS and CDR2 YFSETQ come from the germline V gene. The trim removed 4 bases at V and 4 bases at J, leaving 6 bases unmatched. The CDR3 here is CASSPRSGRATGELFF. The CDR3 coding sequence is TGCGCCAGCAGCCCGCGTAGCGGGAGGGCCACCGGGGAGCTGTTTTTT.

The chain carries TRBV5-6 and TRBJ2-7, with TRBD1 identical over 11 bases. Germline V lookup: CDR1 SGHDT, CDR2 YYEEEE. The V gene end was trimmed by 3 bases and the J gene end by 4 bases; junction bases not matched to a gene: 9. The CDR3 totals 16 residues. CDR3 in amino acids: CASSSRGTGGAYEQYF. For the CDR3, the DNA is TGTGCCAGCAGCTCGAGAGGGACAGGGGGTGCGTACGAGCAGTACTTC.

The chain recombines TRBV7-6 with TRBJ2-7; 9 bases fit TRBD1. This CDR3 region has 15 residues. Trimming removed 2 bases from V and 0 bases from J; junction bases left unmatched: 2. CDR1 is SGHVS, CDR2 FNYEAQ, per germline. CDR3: CASSLLQGASYEQYF. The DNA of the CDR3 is TGTGCCAGCAGCTTATTACAGGGGGCCTCCTACGAGCAGTACTTC.

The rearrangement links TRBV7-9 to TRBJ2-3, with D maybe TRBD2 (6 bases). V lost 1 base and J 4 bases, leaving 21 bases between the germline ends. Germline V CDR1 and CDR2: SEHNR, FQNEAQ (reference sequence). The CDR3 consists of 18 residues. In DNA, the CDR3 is TGTGCCAGCAGCTTAGGCGGGACTGACCTGATGGCGGCAGATACGCAGTATTTT. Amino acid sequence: CASSLGGTDLMAADTQYF.

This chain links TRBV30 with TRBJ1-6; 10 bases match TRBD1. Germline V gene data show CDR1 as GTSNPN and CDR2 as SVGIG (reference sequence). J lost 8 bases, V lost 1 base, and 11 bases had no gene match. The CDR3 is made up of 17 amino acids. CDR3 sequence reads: CAWSAFDRGRGDSPLHF. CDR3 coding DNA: TGTGCCTGGAGTGCTTTCGACAGGGGGCGAGGAGATTCACCCCTCCACTTT.

CDR3 loop: CASRRTGDGNTIYF. Here the CDR3 DNA reads TGTGCCAGCAGACGGACAGGGGATGGAAACACCATATATTTT. The rearrangement uses TRBV28 and TRBJ1-3, with 9 bases identical to TRBD1. The CDR3 extends over 14 amino acids. Germline V gives CDR1 MDHEN, CDR2 SYDVKM. With 6 bases clipped from V and 3 bases from J, the junction kept 3 bases outside the gene matches.

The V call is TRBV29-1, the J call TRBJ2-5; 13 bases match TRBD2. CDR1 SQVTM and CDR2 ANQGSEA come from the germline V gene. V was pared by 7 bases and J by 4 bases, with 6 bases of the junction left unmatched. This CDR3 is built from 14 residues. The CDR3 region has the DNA TGCAGCGCCGGACTAGCGGGAGTTTTAGAGACCCAGTACTTC. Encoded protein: CSAGLAGVLETQYF.